One sample yielded the 32 T cell receptor beta chains listed below, sequenced in a study of blood T cell repertoires in COVID-19. Measured with immunoSEQ multiplex PCR; TCRdb has only the in-frame clones, and not every one. The data contain 120,000 or so clones, around 80% of them singletons. The sample comprised peripheral blood. The receptors originated from a woman aged 45-65 years with acute or convalescent COVID-19.

The rearrangement joins TRBV6-5 to TRBJ1-2; possibly TRBD1 for D (6 bases). This CDR3 contains 13 residues. Germline V gene lookup returns CDR1 MNHEY and CDR2 SVGAGI. V lost 6 bases and J 6 bases, leaving 14 bases between the germline ends. CDR3 protein: CASSRTGLDGYTF. CDR3 nucleotide sequence: TGTGCCAGCAGCCGTACAGGGCTTGATGGCTACACCTTC.

J is TRBJ2-3 and V is TRBV28; TRBD2 agrees at 10 bases. The germline gives CDR1 MDHEN, CDR2 SYDVKM. The ends lost 2 bases at V and 0 bases at J; junction bases unmatched: 11. The CDR3 contains 19 residues. This chain's CDR3 is CASSLPLLPSGGSTDTQYF. The DNA for the CDR3 is TGTGCCAGCAGTTTACCCCTTCTCCCTAGCGGGGGTAGCACAGATACGCAGTATTTT.

The rearrangement links TRBV20-1 to TRBJ1-2; D not resolved. The CDR3 loop spans 14 amino acids. Deletions cut 3 bases from V and 3 bases from J, with 14 bases between. The germline CDR1 and CDR2 sequences are DFQATT and SNEGSKA (reference sequence). The CDR3 is CSASVQEVHYGYTF. For the CDR3, the DNA is TGCAGTGCTAGTGTCCAGGAGGTCCACTATGGCTACACCTTC.

The chain carries TRBV6-1 and TRBJ2-7, with a tentative D call TRBD1 (6 bases). The germline V gene has CDR1 MNHNS and CDR2 SASEGT. V lost 3 bases, J lost 0 bases, and 9 bases lay in between. The CDR3 is 14 residues long. CDR3 nucleotide sequence: TGTGCCAGCAGTGACCAGGGGTTCTCCTACGAGCAGTACTTC. Residues: CASSDQGFSYEQYF.

The chain couples TRBV19 to TRBJ1-5, with 9 positions matching TRBD1. This CDR3 is 15 amino acids long. Trimming took 5 bases from V and 5 from J; bases not matched to a gene: 7. Per the germline V gene, CDR1 is LNHDA and CDR2 is SQIVND (reference sequence). The CDR3 loop is CASSGGTGRDQPQHF. CDR3 sequence (DNA): TGTGCCAGTAGTGGTGGGACAGGGAGGGATCAGCCCCAGCATTTT.

CDR3 in DNA: TGTGCCAGCAGTTTATCTATTCAGCCCCAGCATTTT. This encodes CASSLSIQPQHF. The J gene is TRBJ1-5, the V gene TRBV28; the D is unclear. This CDR3 has 12 amino acids. Per germline, CDR1 MDHEN and CDR2 SYDVKM. Trimming took 1 base from V and 6 from J, leaving 4 bases between them.

The V gene is TRBV5-4, the J gene TRBJ1-2; 9 bases fit TRBD1. V lost 6 bases and J lost 1; bases outside the gene matches: 7. Per germline, CDR1 SGHNT and CDR2 YYREEE (reference sequence). CDR3 length equals 15 residues. The CDR3 nucleotides read TGTGCCAGCACCCCGGGGACAGGGATTAACTATGGCTACACCTTC. Its protein product is CASTPGTGINYGYTF.

The chain has TRBV6-5 and TRBJ2-7; a weak D match, TRBD1 (6 bases). V was trimmed by 4 bases and J by 3 bases, leaving 16 bases between them. This CDR3 contains 15 residues. Germline CDR1 is MNHEY and CDR2 is SVGAGI. In nucleotides, the CDR3 is TGTGCCAGCAGTTCGAGCCGGGACACCGACTACGAGCAGTACTTC. Protein sequence: CASSSSRDTDYEQYF.

J is TRBJ2-7 and V is TRBV30; D not resolved. This CDR3 has 15 amino acids. Trimming removed 0 bases at V and 1 base at J, with 13 bases between. CDR1 and CDR2 (germline): GTSNPN, SVGIG (reference sequence). The CDR3 DNA is TGTGCCTGGAGTGTCCCACAGCTATCATCCTACGAGCAGTACTTC. As protein: CAWSVPQLSSYEQYF.

The V call is TRBV7-8, the J call TRBJ1-4; the D is unclear. Between the trimmed V and J ends, which lost 2 bases and 4 bases, there was a span of 14 bases. Germline V CDR1 and CDR2: SGHVS, FQNEAQ. CDR3 length: 16 amino acids. CDR3 bases: TGTGCCAGCAGCTTAAAGTTTTTACAGAATAATGAAAAACTGTTTTTT. Amino acid sequence: CASSLKFLQNNEKLFF. The whole variable domain, filled in from reference TRBV7-8 and TRBJ1-4, reads GAGVSQSPRYKVAKRGQDVALRCDPISGHVSLFWYQQALGQGPEFLTYFQNEAQLDKSGLPSDRFFAERPEGSVSTLKIQRTQQEDSAVYLCASSLKFLQNNEKLFFGSGTQLSVL.

V gene TRBV30 combines with J gene TRBJ1-4; D is uncertain. The V gene lost 0 bases and the J gene lost 17 bases, with 16 bases spanning the gap. The germline V gene has CDR1 GTSNPN and CDR2 SVGIG (reference sequence). The length of the CDR3 is 12 residues. The CDR3 spells CAWSVANGPLFF. Written as DNA, the CDR3 is TGTGCCTGGAGTGTTGCGAATGGGCCCCTCTTTTTT.

V usage is TRBV28 and J usage is TRBJ1-5; possible D gene TRBD1, 5 bases. V was shortened by 2 bases and J by 4 bases, with 9 bases between the two germline ends. Germline assignment: CDR1 MDHEN and CDR2 SYDVKM. The CDR3 contains 14 residues. The DNA for the CDR3 is TGTGCCAGCAGTTTACCAGGGTCAAATCAGCCCCAGCATTTT. This codes for CASSLPGSNQPQHF.

CDR3 residues: CASSLAGNEETQYF. The CDR3 DNA reads as TGTGCCAGCAGCTTAGCGGGGAATGAAGAGACCCAGTACTTC. The genes are TRBV11-2 and TRBJ2-5, with D possibly TRBD2 on 5 matching bases. CDR3 length equals 14 residues. Germline V gene data show CDR1 as SGHAT and CDR2 as FQNNGV. V was pared by 1 base and J by 3 bases, with 9 bases between.

A few counts support this clone. The chain carries TRBV5-5 and TRBJ2-3; 7 bases fit TRBD1. Per germline, CDR1 SGHKS and CDR2 YYEKEE (reference sequence). The V gene end was trimmed by 4 bases and the J gene end by 1 base; junction bases not matched to a gene: 9. This CDR3 spans 16 amino acids. For the CDR3, the DNA is TGTGCCAGCAGCCAAGGGGGCTTCGGGGGCACAGATACGCAGTATTTT. Its translation is CASSQGGFGGTDTQYF.

V usage is TRBV7-9 and J usage is TRBJ2-7; TRBD2 aligns across 8 bases. J gave up 2 bases and V 7 bases, and 10 bases lay outside the gene matches. Germline CDR1 and CDR2: SEHNR and FQNEAQ (reference sequence). This CDR3 has 15 amino acids. The CDR3 protein is CASIRGTSGAYEQYF. The CDR3 DNA follows: TGTGCCAGCATCAGGGGTACTAGCGGAGCCTACGAGCAGTACTTC.

The chain has TRBV19 and TRBJ2-1; 9 nucleotides agree with TRBD2. This CDR3 contains 15 residues. CDR1 LNHDA and CDR2 SQIVND come from the germline V gene (reference sequence). The trim removed 6 bases at V and 3 bases at J, leaving 6 bases unmatched. This CDR3 is CASSYSGSFYNEQFF. CDR3 bases: TGTGCCAGTAGCTATAGCGGGAGCTTCTACAATGAGCAGTTCTTC.

This rearrangement joins TRBV2 to TRBJ1-1; no reliable D call. Trimming cost V 6 bases and J 11 bases, with 13 bases left between them. Looked up from germline, CDR1 is SNHLY and CDR2 is FYNNEI. CDR3 length: 11 amino acids. DNA for the CDR3: TGTGCCAGCAGACAGACCCCTCGGGCTTTCTTT. This encodes CASRQTPRAFF. Full variable domain (missing parts from reference TRBV2 and TRBJ1-1): EPEVTQTPSHQVTQMGQEVILRCVPISNHLYFYWYRQILGQKVEFLVSFYNNEISEKSEIFDDQFSVERPDGSNFTLKIRSTKLEDSAMYFCASRQTPRAFFGQGTRLTVV.

The chain is built from TRBV18 and TRBJ2-7, with no clear D. Germline V lookup: CDR1 KGHSH, CDR2 LQKENI. The CDR3 is 15 residues long. Between the trimmed V and J ends, which lost 1 base and 1 base, there was a span of 11 bases. In nucleotides, the CDR3 is TGTGCCAGCTCACCACGGGTTGGCGGTTCCTACGAGCAGTACTTC. This translates into CASSPRVGGSYEQYF.

A few counts support this clone. This chain connects TRBV5-1 to TRBJ1-2, with D possibly being TRBD1 (6 bases). Per the germline V gene, CDR1 is SGHRS and CDR2 is YFSETQ. The CDR3 sequence is 15 residues long. Deletions cut 4 bases from V and 3 bases from J, with 16 bases between. CDR3 protein: CASSPQGSSDYGYTF. Here the CDR3 DNA reads TGCGCCAGCAGCCCGCAGGGGAGTTCGGACTATGGCTACACCTTC.

The V and J genes are TRBV2 and TRBJ1-4; the D is unclear. The length of the CDR3 is 13 residues. Looked up from germline, CDR1 is SNHLY and CDR2 is FYNNEI. Between the trimmed V and J ends, which lost 1 base and 10 bases, there was a span of 10 bases. Here the CDR3 reads CASSEVWGGKLFF. DNA of the CDR3: TGTGCCAGCAGTGAAGTGTGGGGAGGAAAACTGTTTTTT.

The V and J genes are TRBV3-1 (or the pseudogene TRBV3-2) and TRBJ1-6; D gene ambiguous. There are 12 residues in the CDR3. Germline V gene data show CDR1 as LGHDT and CDR2 as YNNKEL (reference sequence). Trimming pared 5 bases from V and 7 bases from J, leaving 6 bases between. The CDR3 protein is CASSFQNSPLHF. The CDR3, as DNA: TGTGCCAGCAGCTTCCAGAATTCACCCCTCCACTTT.

The chain employs TRBV5-1 and TRBJ1-3; 9 bases line up with TRBD1. Germline CDR1 SGHRS, CDR2 YFSETQ. Losses at the gene ends were 4 bases for V and 1 base for J; bases not matched to a gene: 6. The CDR3 contains 16 residues. The CDR3 nucleotides read TGCGCCAGCAGCACGGGACAGGGTGTGTCTGGAAACACCATATATTTT. It encodes CASSTGQGVSGNTIYF.

The rearrangement uses TRBV28 and TRBJ1-5, with D possibly being TRBD1 (5 bases). Germline CDR1 and CDR2: MDHEN and SYDVKM. V shed 6 bases and J shed 15 bases, with 21 bases lying between them. CDR3 length equals 13 residues. DNA of the CDR3: TGTGCCAGCAGGTTGGGGCAATTAGCTCCTACGCATTTT. Its protein product is CASRLGQLAPTHF.

This clone has just one count. V usage is TRBV19 and J usage is TRBJ2-6, with TRBD1 as a possible D gene (6 bases). CDR1 is LNHDA and CDR2 is SQIVND in the germline V gene (reference sequence). The CDR3 has 15 amino acids. V was trimmed by 6 bases and J by 2 bases, leaving 11 bases between them. The DNA of the CDR3 is TGTGCCAGTAGGGCATCAGGGGCTGGGGCCAACGTCCTGACTTTC. As protein: CASRASGAGANVLTF.

This chain uses TRBV25-1 with TRBJ1-2, with D perhaps matching TRBD1 (5 bases). The germline gives CDR1 MGHDK, CDR2 SYGVNS. Trimming cost V 6 bases and J 6 bases, with 17 bases left between them. CDR3 size: 14 residues. The CDR3 DNA reads TGTGCCAGCAGCCCACAAATGGAGGGACATGGCTACACCTTC. Translation: CASSPQMEGHGYTF.

The rearrangement uses TRBV5-1 and TRBJ2-5; D uncertain. V dropped 0 bases and J dropped 1 base, with 7 bases sitting between them. Germline V gives CDR1 SGHRS, CDR2 YFSETQ. The CDR3 consists of 14 residues. The DNA for the CDR3 is TGCGCCAGCAGCTTGGGGCATTCCCAAGAGACCCAGTACTTC. It yields the protein CASSLGHSQETQYF.

This chain joins TRBV4-1 and TRBJ2-2; 10 bases agree with TRBD2. The CDR3 is 22 residues long. Trimming took 2 bases from V and 3 from J; bases not matched to a gene: 21. CDR1 and CDR2 from the germline V gene are MGHRA and YSYEKL. Written as DNA, the CDR3 is TGCGCCAGCAGCCAAAGCAAAGGTAAAAACGGGCTAGCGGGGGAGTACACCGGGGAGCTGTTTTTT. This translates into CASSQSKGKNGLAGEYTGELFF.

The chain couples TRBV30 to TRBJ2-1; D possibly corresponds to TRBD2 (6 bases). The V end was cut by 2 bases, the J end by 4 bases, with 18 bases between. CDR1 is GTSNPN and CDR2 is SVGIG in the germline V gene (reference sequence). This CDR3 is built from 16 residues. This CDR3 is CAWSPMGLSLYNEQFF. The CDR3 region has the DNA TGTGCCTGGAGTCCTATGGGACTGTCCTTATACAATGAGCAGTTCTTC. Full variable domain (rest looked up from reference TRBV30 and TRBJ2-1): SQTIHQWPATLVQPVGSPLSLECTVEGTSNPNLYWYRQAAGRGLQLLFYSVGIGQISSEVPQNLSASRPQDRQFILSSKKLLLSDSGFYLCAWSPMGLSLYNEQFFGPGTRLTVL.

V usage is TRBV11-2 and J usage is TRBJ1-5; D is uncertain. Germline V lookup: CDR1 SGHAT, CDR2 FQNNGV. V was pared by 4 bases and J by 4 bases, with 14 bases between. The CDR3 is 15 residues long. The CDR3 DNA follows: TGTGCCAGCAGCTCACAGCGGGGAGGGAATCAGCCCCAGCATTTT. As protein: CASSSQRGGNQPQHF.

This chain joins TRBV3-1 (or the pseudogene TRBV3-2) and TRBJ2-1, with TRBD2 matching over 10 bases. V lost 0 bases, J lost 3 bases, and 2 bases stayed unmatched. The germline V gene has CDR1 LGHDT and CDR2 YNNKEL (reference sequence). CDR3 length: 16 residues. CDR3 nucleotides: TGTGCCAGCAGCCAAGATCGGACTAGCGGCTACAATGAGCAGTTCTTC. As protein: CASSQDRTSGYNEQFF.

J is TRBJ1-1 and V is TRBV5-1; D not resolved. Deletions cut 5 bases from V and 2 bases from J, with 10 bases between. The CDR3 consists of 13 residues. Germline assignment: CDR1 SGHRS and CDR2 YFSETQ. In DNA, the CDR3 is TGCGCCAGCAGTCAAGACATTAACACTGAAGCTTTCTTT. It specifies CASSQDINTEAFF.

V gene TRBV9 combines with J gene TRBJ1-2; D call uncertain. The CDR3 length is 13 residues. In germline, CDR1 is SGDLS, CDR2 YYNGEE. V was pared by 4 bases and J by 4 bases, with 11 bases between. Here the CDR3 DNA reads TGTGCCAGCAGCACAGCGGGTATCTATGGCTACACCTTC. Protein: CASSTAGIYGYTF.